What follows are 21 T cell receptor beta chains derived from one specimen sequenced in a study of T cell responses to AZD1222 COVID-19 vaccine. The data were produced by immunoSEQ multiplex PCR, yet TCRdb's version contains in-frame clones alone and is incomplete. The sample lists 130,000 or so clones, more than 70% seen once, with roughly 12% in the top ten. Here the sequenced sample was peripheral blood, taken on day 0 of AZD1222 vaccination. These receptors came from an adult in good health.

The V call is TRBV7-2, the J call TRBJ2-1; 7 nucleotides align to TRBD1. V was clipped by 5 bases and J by 0 bases; unmatched bases: 7. There are 16 residues in the CDR3. CDR1 and CDR2 (germline): SGHTA, FQGNSA. The CDR3 region has the DNA TGTGCCAGCAGCCATGACAGGGACCCCTCCTACAATGAGCAGTTCTTC. Protein: CASSHDRDPSYNEQFF.

J is TRBJ2-3 and V is TRBV18; D gene unclear. From germline, CDR1 is KGHSH and CDR2 LQKENI. The CDR3 covers 12 residues. Trimming pared 2 bases from V and 11 bases from J, leaving 11 bases between. The CDR3 coding sequence is TGTGCCAGCTCACCAGGAGAAGCGTGGCAGTATTTT. Amino acid sequence: CASSPGEAWQYF.

Comment on this clone: This same CDR3 is encoded by further DNA sequences in the sample. The chain combines TRBV6-5 with TRBJ2-1; D remains unclear. The V gene's germline CDR1 is MNHEY and CDR2 SVGAGI. This CDR3 is built from 12 residues. Trimming pared 8 bases from V and 2 bases from J, leaving 7 bases between. CDR3: CASSRPYNEQFF. DNA for the CDR3: TGTGCCAGCTCCCGGCCCTACAATGAGCAGTTCTTC.

V is TRBV28 and J is TRBJ1-2; 10 positions match TRBD1. The CDR3 contains 13 residues. V lost 5 bases, J lost 6 bases, and 3 bases stayed unmatched. Per the germline V gene, CDR1 is MDHEN and CDR2 is SYDVKM. CDR3 in DNA: TGTGCCAGCAGTACGACAGGGGGCGATGGCTACACCTTC. This gives the protein CASSTTGGDGYTF.

The rearrangement uses TRBV19 and TRBJ2-3, with TRBD2 identical over 7 bases. CDR1 LNHDA and CDR2 SQIVND come from the germline V gene (reference sequence). The CDR3 extends over 17 amino acids. Germline trimming cut 6 bases from V and 4 bases from J; bases unmatched to any gene: 16. CDR3 DNA: TGTGCCAGTAGACCCACCTCTAGCGGAAGGCTCTCAGATACGCAGTATTTT. The encoded protein is CASRPTSSGRLSDTQYF.

The rearrangement joins TRBV20-1 to TRBJ1-2; D ambiguous. V dropped 3 bases and J dropped 6 bases, with 5 bases sitting between them. Germline CDR1 is DFQATT and CDR2 is SNEGSKA (reference sequence). The CDR3 contains 10 residues. The CDR3 reads CSASPHGYTF. CDR3 DNA sequence: TGCAGTGCTAGTCCCCATGGCTACACCTTC.

The CDR3 coding sequence is TGTGCCATCAGTGCGGCAGGGGAGGGCTATGGCTACACCTTC. Translated: CAISAAGEGYGYTF. The rearrangement joins TRBV10-3 to TRBJ1-2, with a tentative D call TRBD1 (6 bases). With 4 bases removed from V and 4 bases from J, the gap between germline ends came to 13 bases. CDR1 ENHRY and CDR2 SYGVKD come from the germline V gene. This CDR3 comprises 14 residues.

This clone was recorded once. This rearrangement joins TRBV6-5 to TRBJ2-7; D is unresolved. The CDR3 loop spans 13 amino acids. V shed 4 bases and J shed 3 bases, with 10 bases lying between them. Germline assignment: CDR1 MNHEY and CDR2 SVGAGI. CDR3: CASSLVANYEQYF. CDR3 DNA sequence: TGTGCCAGCAGTTTGGTGGCTAACTACGAGCAGTACTTC.

The V gene is TRBV18, the J gene TRBJ2-3; D is unresolved. Germline CDR1 reads KGHSH; CDR2 reads LQKENI. The CDR3 covers 16 residues. The V and J ends lost 3 bases and 2 bases respectively, with 15 bases between them. CDR3 bases: TGTGCCAGCTCACCCAATTCACCGAAAATCACAGATACGCAGTATTTT. Translating it yields CASSPNSPKITDTQYF.

V usage is TRBV5-1 and J usage is TRBJ1-1; no firm D call. Germline V CDR1 and CDR2: SGHRS, YFSETQ. V was cut by 0 bases and J by 11 bases, with 14 bases left in between. The CDR3 loop spans 13 amino acids. CDR3 bases: TGCGCCAGCAGCTTGGCCGGCCGGAGCAGGGCTTTCTTT. Residues: CASSLAGRSRAFF. The variable domain in full, with the rest retrieved from reference TRBV5-1 and TRBJ1-1, is KAGVTQTPRYLIKTRGQQVTLSCSPISGHRSVSWYQQTPGQGLQFLFEYFSETQRNKGNFPGRFSGRQFSNSRSEMNVSTLELGDSALYLCASSLAGRSRAFFGQGTRLTVV.

This chain joins TRBV7-8 and TRBJ2-2; 10 bases align to TRBD2. CDR3 length: 16 residues. CDR1 is SGHVS and CDR2 is FQNEAQ in the germline V gene. V lost 5 bases and J lost 3; bases outside the gene matches: 6. The CDR3 DNA follows: TGTGCCAGCAGCCCCCAGCGGGGGGGCCACACCGGGGAGCTGTTTTTT. This gives the protein CASSPQRGGHTGELFF.

The chain is built from TRBV28 and TRBJ2-4; D call uncertain. Germline assignment: CDR1 MDHEN and CDR2 SYDVKM. CDR3 size: 12 residues. V was clipped by 7 bases and J by 5 bases, with 9 bases between them. CDR3 sequence reads: CASKSAENIQYF. The DNA for the CDR3 is TGTGCCAGCAAATCGGCAGAAAACATTCAGTACTTC.

The chain has TRBV12-5 and TRBJ2-3; D is undetermined. Deletions cut 2 bases from V and 4 bases from J, with 4 bases between. This CDR3 has 12 amino acids. CDR1 and CDR2 (germline): LGHNT, FRNRAP. CDR3 sequence: CASGLSADTQYF. CDR3 DNA sequence: TGTGCTAGTGGTTTGTCGGCAGATACGCAGTATTTT.

This chain uses TRBV5-1 with TRBJ1-2, with a weak D call TRBD1 (5 bases). Germline V gives CDR1 SGHRS, CDR2 YFSETQ. This CDR3 contains 13 residues. V shed 0 bases and J shed 4 bases, with 7 bases lying between them. The CDR3 sequence is CASSLEQVYGYTF. The DNA for the CDR3 is TGCGCCAGCAGCTTGGAACAGGTCTATGGCTACACCTTC.

This chain joins TRBV10-3 and TRBJ2-2, with TRBD1 as a possible D gene (5 bases). Germline V gene data show CDR1 as ENHRY and CDR2 as SYGVKD. Trimming pared 4 bases from V and 0 bases from J, leaving 15 bases between. The CDR3 has 17 residues. CDR3 coding DNA: TGTGCCATCAGTGGTCTGAGCAGGGCCTCGAACACCGGGGAGCTGTTTTTT. Protein: CAISGLSRASNTGELFF.

The CDR3 loop reads CASRRDSNEKLFF. CDR3 bases: TGTGCCAGCAGAAGGGACAGTAATGAAAAACTGTTTTTT. The chain combines TRBV12-3 or TRBV12-4 with TRBJ1-4; 7 positions agree with TRBD1. After removal of 6 bases from V and 4 bases from J, the junction contained 2 bases not matched to a gene. The CDR3 is made up of 13 amino acids.

The chain employs TRBV27 and TRBJ1-3; 8 bases fit TRBD1. There are 17 residues in the CDR3. With V trimmed by 5 bases and J by 2 bases, 11 bases remained unmatched. Germline V gene sequence: CDR1 MNHEY, CDR2 SMNVEV (reference sequence). The CDR3 DNA follows: TGTGCCAGCAGTCAGGGGACAGGTCGAGGCCCTGGAAACACCATATATTTT. As protein: CASSQGTGRGPGNTIYF.

This sequence joins TRBV7-9 and TRBJ1-5; TRBD1 agrees at 11 bases. In germline, CDR1 is SEHNR, CDR2 FQNEAQ (reference sequence). V lost 3 bases to trimming and J lost 5 bases; unmatched junction nucleotides: 3. This CDR3 is 15 amino acids long. The chain's CDR3 is CASSLTGQGDQPQHF. The CDR3 nucleotides are TGTGCCAGCAGCTTGACGGGACAGGGGGATCAGCCCCAGCATTTT.

V usage is TRBV3-1 (or the pseudogene TRBV3-2) and J usage is TRBJ1-1; the D gene is possibly TRBD1 (5 bases). This CDR3 has 14 amino acids. The germline CDR1 and CDR2 sequences are LGHDT and YNNKEL (reference sequence). V was shortened by 0 bases and J by 5 bases, with 10 bases between the two germline ends. The CDR3 coding sequence is TGTGCCAGCAGCCAAGAGTCGGGGGTAACTGAAGCTTTCTTT. Protein sequence: CASSQESGVTEAFF.

The chain has TRBV28 and TRBJ1-5, with 9 bases lining up with TRBD1. CDR3 size: 15 residues. V was clipped by 7 bases and J by 5 bases; unmatched bases: 9. CDR1 and CDR2 from the germline V gene are MDHEN and SYDVKM. CDR3 loop: CASTQGQGRDQPQHF. For the CDR3, the DNA is TGTGCCAGCACCCAGGGACAGGGTCGAGATCAGCCCCAGCATTTT. Filled out from reference TRBV28 and TRBJ1-5, the complete variable domain reads DVKVTQSSRYLVKRTGEKVFLECVQDMDHENMFWYRQDPGLGLRLIYFSYDVKMKEKGDIPEGYSVSREKKERFSLILESASTNQTSMYLCASTQGQGRDQPQHFGDGTRLSIL.

The gene calls are TRBV9 and TRBJ2-5; the match to TRBD2 covers 9 bases. In germline, CDR1 is SGDLS, CDR2 YYNGEE. J was trimmed by 5 bases and V by 1 base; bases with no gene match: 6. The CDR3 sequence is 15 residues long. The CDR3, as DNA: TGTGCCAGCAGCGTAAGCGGGAGGTTTTGGGAGACCCAGTACTTC. This translates into CASSVSGRFWETQYF.